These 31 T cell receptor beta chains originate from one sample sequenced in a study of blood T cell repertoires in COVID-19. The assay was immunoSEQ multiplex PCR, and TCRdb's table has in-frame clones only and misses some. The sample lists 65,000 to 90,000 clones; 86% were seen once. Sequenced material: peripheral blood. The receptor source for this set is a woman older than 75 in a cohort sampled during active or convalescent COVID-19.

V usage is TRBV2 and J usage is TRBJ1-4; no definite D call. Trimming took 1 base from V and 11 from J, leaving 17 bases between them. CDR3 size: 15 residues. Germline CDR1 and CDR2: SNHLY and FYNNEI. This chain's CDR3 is CASSEGARAGVKLFF. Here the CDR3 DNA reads TGTGCCAGCAGTGAAGGGGCGCGGGCCGGGGTGAAACTGTTTTTT.

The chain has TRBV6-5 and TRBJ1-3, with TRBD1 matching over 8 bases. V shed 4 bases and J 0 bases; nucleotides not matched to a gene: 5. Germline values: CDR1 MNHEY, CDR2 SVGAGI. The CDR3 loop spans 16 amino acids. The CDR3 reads CASSLGQAHSGNTIYF. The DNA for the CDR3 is TGTGCCAGCAGTTTGGGACAGGCGCACTCTGGAAACACCATATATTTT.

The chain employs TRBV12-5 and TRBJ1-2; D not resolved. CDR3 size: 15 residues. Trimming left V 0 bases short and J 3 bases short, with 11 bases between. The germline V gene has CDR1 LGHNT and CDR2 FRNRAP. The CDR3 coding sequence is TGTGCTAGTGGTTTGGTATCGAGATTTCACTATGGCTACACCTTC. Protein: CASGLVSRFHYGYTF.

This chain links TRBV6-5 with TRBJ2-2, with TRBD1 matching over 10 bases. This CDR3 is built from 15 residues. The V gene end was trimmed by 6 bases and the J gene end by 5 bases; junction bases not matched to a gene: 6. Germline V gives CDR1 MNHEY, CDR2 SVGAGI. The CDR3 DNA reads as TGTGCCAGCAGGCGACAGGGGGCAGGGACCGGGGAGCTGTTTTTT. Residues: CASRRQGAGTGELFF.

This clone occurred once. DNA for the CDR3: TGTGCCAGCAGTCTACTGACTAGCGGGAGGGCCTCCTACAATGAGCAGTTCTTC. It encodes CASSLLTSGRASYNEQFF. This sequence joins TRBV6-6 and TRBJ2-1; 14 nucleotides line up with TRBD2. The CDR3 consists of 18 residues. Looked up from germline, CDR1 is MNHNY and CDR2 is SVGAGI (reference sequence). The ends lost 5 bases at V and 0 bases at J; junction bases unmatched: 6.

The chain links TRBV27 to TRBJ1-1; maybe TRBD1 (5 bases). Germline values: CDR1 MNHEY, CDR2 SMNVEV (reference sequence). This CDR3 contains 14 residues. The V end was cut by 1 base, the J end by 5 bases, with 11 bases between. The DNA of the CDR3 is TGTGCCAGCAGTTTATTTGGGGGGGGAACTGAAGCTTTCTTT. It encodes CASSLFGGGTEAFF.

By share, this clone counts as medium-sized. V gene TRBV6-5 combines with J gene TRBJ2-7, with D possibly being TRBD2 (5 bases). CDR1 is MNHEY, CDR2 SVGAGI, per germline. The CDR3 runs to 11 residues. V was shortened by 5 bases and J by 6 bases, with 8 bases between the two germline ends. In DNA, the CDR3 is TGTGCCAGCAGTACTAGAAGCGAGCAGTACTTC. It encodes CASSTRSEQYF.

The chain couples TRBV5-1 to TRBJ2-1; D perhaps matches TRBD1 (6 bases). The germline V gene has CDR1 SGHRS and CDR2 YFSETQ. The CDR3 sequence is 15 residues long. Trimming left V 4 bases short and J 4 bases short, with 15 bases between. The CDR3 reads CASSPDSNIYNEQFF. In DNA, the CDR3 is TGCGCCAGCAGCCCGGACAGCAATATTTACAATGAGCAGTTCTTC.

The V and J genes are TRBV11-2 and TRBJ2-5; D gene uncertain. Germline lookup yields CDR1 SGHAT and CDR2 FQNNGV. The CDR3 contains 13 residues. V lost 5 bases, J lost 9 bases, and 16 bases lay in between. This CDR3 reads CASSPTPPLPQYF. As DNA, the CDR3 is TGTGCCAGCAGCCCTACCCCGCCCTTACCCCAGTACTTC.

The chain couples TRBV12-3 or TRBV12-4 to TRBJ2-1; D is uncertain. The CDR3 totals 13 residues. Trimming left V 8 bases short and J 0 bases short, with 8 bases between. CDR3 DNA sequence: TGTGCCAGCGCGTTAGTCTCCTACAATGAGCAGTTCTTC. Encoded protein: CASALVSYNEQFF.

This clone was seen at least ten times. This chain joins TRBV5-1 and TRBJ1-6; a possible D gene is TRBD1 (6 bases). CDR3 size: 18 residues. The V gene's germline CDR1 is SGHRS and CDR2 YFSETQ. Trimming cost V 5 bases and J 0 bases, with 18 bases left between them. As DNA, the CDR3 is TGCGCCAGCAGTCATCCGGGACACTTCAGCTCCTATAATTCACCCCTCCACTTT. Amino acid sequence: CASSHPGHFSSYNSPLHF.

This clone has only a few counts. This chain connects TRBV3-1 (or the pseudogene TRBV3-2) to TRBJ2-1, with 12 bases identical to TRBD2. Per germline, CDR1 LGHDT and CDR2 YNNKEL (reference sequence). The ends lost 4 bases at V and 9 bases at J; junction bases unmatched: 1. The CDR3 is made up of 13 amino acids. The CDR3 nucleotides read TGTGCCAGCAGCCCGACTAGCGGGGGTGAGCAGTTCTTC. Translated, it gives CASSPTSGGEQFF.

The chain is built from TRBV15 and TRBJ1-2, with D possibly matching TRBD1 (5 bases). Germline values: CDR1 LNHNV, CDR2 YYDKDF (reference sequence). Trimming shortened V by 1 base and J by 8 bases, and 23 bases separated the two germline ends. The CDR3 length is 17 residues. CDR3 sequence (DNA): TGTGCCACCAGCAGAGGCGCCCCTCGGGGGGTTAAGGGAGGCTACACCTTC. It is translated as CATSRGAPRGVKGGYTF.

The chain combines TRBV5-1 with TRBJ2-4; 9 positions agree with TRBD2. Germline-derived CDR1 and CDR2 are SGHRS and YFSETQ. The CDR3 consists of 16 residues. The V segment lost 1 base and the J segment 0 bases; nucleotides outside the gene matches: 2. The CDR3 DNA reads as TGCGCCAGCAGCTTGTCTAGCGGGGTAGCCAAAAACATTCAGTACTTC. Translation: CASSLSSGVAKNIQYF.

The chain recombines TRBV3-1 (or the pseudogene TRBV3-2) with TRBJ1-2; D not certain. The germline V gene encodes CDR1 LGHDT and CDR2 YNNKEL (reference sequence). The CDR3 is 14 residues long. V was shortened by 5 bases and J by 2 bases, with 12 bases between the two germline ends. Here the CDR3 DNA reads TGTGCCAGCAGCTTCAGAACGCGGAACTATGGCTACACCTTC. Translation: CASSFRTRNYGYTF.

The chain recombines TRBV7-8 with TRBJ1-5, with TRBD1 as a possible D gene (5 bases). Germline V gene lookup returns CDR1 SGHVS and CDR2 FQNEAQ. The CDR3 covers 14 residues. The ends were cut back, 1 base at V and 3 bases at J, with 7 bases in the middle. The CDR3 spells CASSLGQPNQPQHF. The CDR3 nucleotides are TGTGCCAGCAGCTTAGGACAGCCCAATCAGCCCCAGCATTTT.

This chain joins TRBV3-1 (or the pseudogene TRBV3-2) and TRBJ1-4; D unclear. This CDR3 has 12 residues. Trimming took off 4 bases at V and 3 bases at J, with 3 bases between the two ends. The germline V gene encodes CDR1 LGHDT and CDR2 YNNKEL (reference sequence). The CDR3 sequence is CASSPANEKLFF. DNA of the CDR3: TGTGCCAGCAGCCCTGCTAATGAAAAACTGTTTTTT.

CDR3 bases: TGTGCCAGCAGCTTGGCCCCAGGGCAGGAGTCCTACGAGCAGTACTTC. Amino acid sequence: CASSLAPGQESYEQYF. The chain employs TRBV5-4 and TRBJ2-7; weak D call: TRBD1 (5 bases). The CDR3 is 16 amino acids. Looked up from germline, CDR1 is SGHNT and CDR2 is YYREEE (reference sequence). The V end was cut by 0 bases, the J end by 1 base, with 14 bases between.

CDR3 residues: CASSLTLQGASTEAFF. The CDR3 DNA is TGTGCCAGCTCACTAACCCTCCAGGGGGCGTCCACTGAAGCTTTCTTT. The chain carries TRBV18 and TRBJ1-1, with 8 bases fitting TRBD1. After removal of 4 bases from V and 4 bases from J, the junction contained 11 bases not matched to a gene. Germline assignment: CDR1 KGHSH and CDR2 LQKENI. The CDR3 extends over 16 amino acids.

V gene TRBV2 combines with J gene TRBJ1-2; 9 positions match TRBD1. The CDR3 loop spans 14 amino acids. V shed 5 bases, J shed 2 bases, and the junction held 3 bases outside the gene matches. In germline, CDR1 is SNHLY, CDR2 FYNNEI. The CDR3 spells CASSKDRGNYGYTF. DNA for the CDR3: TGTGCCAGCAGTAAGGACAGGGGCAACTATGGCTACACCTTC.

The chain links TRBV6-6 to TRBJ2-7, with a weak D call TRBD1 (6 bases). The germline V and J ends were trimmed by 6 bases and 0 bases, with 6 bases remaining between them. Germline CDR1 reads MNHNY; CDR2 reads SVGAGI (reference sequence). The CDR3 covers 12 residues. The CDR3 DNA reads TGTGCCAGCAGGACAGGCTCCTACGAGCAGTACTTC. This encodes CASRTGSYEQYF.

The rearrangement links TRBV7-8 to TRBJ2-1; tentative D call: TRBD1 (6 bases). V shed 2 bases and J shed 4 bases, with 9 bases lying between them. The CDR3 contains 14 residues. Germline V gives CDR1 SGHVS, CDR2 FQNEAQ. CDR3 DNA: TGTGCCAGCAGCTTACTCACAGGGTACAATGAGCAGTTCTTC. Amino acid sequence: CASSLLTGYNEQFF.

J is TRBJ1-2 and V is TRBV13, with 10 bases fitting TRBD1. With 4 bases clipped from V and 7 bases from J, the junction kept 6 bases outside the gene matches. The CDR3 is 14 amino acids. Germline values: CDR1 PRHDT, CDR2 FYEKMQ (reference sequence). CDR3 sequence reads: CASSSPGQGPGYTF. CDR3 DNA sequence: TGTGCCAGCAGCTCGCCGGGACAGGGGCCTGGCTACACCTTC.

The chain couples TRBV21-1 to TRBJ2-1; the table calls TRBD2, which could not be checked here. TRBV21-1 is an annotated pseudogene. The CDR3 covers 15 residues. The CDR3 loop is CASTENGGRSNEQFF. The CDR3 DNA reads TGTGCCAGCACTGAAAACGGGGGACGGAGCAATGAGCAGTTCTTC.

CDR3 loop: CASSPRGGARQPQHF. CDR3 in DNA: TGTGCCAGCAGCCCCCGTGGGGGGGCGCGTCAGCCCCAGCATTTT. This chain connects TRBV5-6 to TRBJ1-5; D may be TRBD1 (6 bases). This CDR3 region has 15 residues. The germline V gene encodes CDR1 SGHDT and CDR2 YYEEEE. V lost 4 bases and J lost 6, with 17 bases in between.

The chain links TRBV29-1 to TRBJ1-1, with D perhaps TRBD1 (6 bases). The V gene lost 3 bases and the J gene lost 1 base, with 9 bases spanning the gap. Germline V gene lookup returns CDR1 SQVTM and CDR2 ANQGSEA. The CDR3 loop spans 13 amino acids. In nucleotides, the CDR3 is TGCAGCGTTGATCAAGGGGGGAACACTGAAGCTTTCTTT. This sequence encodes CSVDQGGNTEAFF.

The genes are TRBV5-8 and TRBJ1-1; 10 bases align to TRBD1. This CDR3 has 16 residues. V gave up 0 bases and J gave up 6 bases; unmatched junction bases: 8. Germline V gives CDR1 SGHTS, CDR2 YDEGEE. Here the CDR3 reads CASSLVFGTGVAEAFF. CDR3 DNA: TGTGCCAGCAGCTTGGTGTTCGGGACAGGGGTTGCTGAAGCTTTCTTT.

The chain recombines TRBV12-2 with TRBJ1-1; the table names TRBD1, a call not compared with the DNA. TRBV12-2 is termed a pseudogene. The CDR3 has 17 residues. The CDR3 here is CASRPLTGGDVNTEAFF. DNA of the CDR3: TGTGCAAGTCGCCCCTTGACAGGGGGCGACGTGAACACTGAAGCTTTCTTT.

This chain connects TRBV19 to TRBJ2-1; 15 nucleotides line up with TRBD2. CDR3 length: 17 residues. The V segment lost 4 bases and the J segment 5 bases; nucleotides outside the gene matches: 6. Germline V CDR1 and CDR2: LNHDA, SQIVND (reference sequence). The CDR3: CASSTGTSGRLDNEQFF. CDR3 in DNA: TGTGCCAGTAGTACCGGGACTAGCGGGAGGCTAGACAATGAGCAGTTCTTC. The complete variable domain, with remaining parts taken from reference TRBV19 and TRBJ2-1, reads DGGITQSPKYLFRKEGQNVTLSCEQNLNHDAMYWYRQDPGQGLRLIYYSQIVNDFQKGDIAEGYSVSREKKESFPLTVTSAQKNPTAFYLCASSTGTSGRLDNEQFFGPGTRLTVL.

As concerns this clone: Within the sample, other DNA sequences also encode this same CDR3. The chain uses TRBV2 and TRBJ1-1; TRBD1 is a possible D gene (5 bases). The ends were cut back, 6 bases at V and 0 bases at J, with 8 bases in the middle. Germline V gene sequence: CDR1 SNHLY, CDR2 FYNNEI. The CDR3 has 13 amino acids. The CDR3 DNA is TGTGCCAGCAGCGGACACATGAACACTGAAGCTTTCTTT. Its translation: CASSGHMNTEAFF.

CDR3 nucleotide sequence: TGTGCCAGCAGCGTATCAACAGGACAGGCACCCTACGAAAAACTGTTTTTT. Translating it yields CASSVSTGQAPYEKLFF. This chain joins TRBV9 and TRBJ1-4; TRBD1 aligns across 7 bases. CDR3 length equals 17 residues. Germline CDR1 and CDR2: SGDLS and YYNGEE. With V trimmed by 1 base and J by 8 bases, 14 bases remained unmatched.